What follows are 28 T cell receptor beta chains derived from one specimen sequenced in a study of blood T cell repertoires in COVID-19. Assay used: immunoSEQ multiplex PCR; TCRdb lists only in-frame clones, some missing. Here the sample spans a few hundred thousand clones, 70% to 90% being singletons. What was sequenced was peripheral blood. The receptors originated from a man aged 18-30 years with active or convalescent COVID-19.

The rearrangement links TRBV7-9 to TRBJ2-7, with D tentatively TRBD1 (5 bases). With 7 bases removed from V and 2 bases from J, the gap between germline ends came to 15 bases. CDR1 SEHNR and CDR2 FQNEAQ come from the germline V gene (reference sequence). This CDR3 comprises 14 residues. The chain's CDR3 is CASTSTKGTYEQYF. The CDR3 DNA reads TGTGCCAGCACCTCCACTAAGGGGACCTACGAGCAGTACTTC.

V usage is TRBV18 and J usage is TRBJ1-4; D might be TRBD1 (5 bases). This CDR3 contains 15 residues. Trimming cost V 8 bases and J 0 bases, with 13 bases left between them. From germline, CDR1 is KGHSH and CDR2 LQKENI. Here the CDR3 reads CASARGEATNEKLFF. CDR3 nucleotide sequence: TGTGCCAGCGCCCGGGGGGAAGCAACTAATGAAAAACTGTTTTTT.

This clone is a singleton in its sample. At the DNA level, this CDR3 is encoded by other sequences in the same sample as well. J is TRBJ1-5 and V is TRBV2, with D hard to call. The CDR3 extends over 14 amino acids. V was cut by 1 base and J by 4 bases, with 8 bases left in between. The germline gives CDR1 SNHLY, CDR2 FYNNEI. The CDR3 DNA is TGTGCCAGCAGTGAAGGGCAGGTTAATCAGCCCCAGCATTTT. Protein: CASSEGQVNQPQHF.

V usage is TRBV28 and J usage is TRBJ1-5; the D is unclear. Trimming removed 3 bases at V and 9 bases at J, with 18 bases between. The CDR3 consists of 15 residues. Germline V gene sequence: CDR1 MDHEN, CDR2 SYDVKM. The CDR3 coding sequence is TGTGCCAGCAGTTTGTCCGGGATTGGGAGGAGGCCCCAGCATTTT. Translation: CASSLSGIGRRPQHF.

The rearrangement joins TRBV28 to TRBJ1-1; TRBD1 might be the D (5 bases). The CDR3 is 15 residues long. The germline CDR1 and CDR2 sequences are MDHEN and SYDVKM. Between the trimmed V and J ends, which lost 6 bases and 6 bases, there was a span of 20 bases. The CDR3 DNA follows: TGTGCCAGCAGGAGGGGAGGAGACGGGGCCCCTGAAGCTTTCTTT. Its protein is CASRRGGDGAPEAFF.

CDR3 loop: CASSLGPGGLSPLHF. CDR3 sequence (DNA): TGTGCCAGCAGCTTAGGCCCAGGGGGCCTTTCACCCCTCCACTTT. The chain carries TRBV7-2 and TRBJ1-6; TRBD1 aligns across 8 bases. The V gene's germline CDR1 is SGHTA and CDR2 FQGNSA. V dropped 1 base and J dropped 9; count of bases not matched to a gene: 5. This CDR3 contains 15 residues.

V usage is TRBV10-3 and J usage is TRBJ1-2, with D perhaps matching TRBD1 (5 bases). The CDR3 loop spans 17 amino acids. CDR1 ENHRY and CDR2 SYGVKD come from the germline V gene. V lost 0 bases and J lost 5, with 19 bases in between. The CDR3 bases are TGTGCCATCAGTGAGTCGATAGGGAACCAGGGTATTTATGGCTACACCTTC. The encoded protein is CAISESIGNQGIYGYTF.

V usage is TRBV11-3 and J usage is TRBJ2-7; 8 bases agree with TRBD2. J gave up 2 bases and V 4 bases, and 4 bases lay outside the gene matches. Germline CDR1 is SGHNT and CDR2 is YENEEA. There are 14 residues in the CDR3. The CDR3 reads CASSSTGGPYEQYF. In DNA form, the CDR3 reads TGTGCCAGCAGCTCCACGGGAGGGCCCTACGAGCAGTACTTC.

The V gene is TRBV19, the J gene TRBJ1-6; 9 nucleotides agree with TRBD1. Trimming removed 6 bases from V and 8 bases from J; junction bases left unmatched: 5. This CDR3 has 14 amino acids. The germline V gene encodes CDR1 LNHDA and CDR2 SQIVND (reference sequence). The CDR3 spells CASSPGQGHSPLHF. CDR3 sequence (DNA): TGTGCCAGTAGCCCGGGACAGGGACATTCACCCCTCCACTTT. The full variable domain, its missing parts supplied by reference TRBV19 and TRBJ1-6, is DGGITQSPKYLFRKEGQNVTLSCEQNLNHDAMYWYRQDPGQGLRLIYYSQIVNDFQKGDIAEGYSVSREKKESFPLTVTSAQKNPTAFYLCASSPGQGHSPLHFGNGTRLTVT.

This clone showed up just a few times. The CDR3 region has the DNA TGTGCCAGCAGCTTGGCAGGGGCATTGACCGAGCAGTACTTC. Its translation is CASSLAGALTEQYF. V usage is TRBV5-4 and J usage is TRBJ2-7; TRBD1 might be the D (6 bases). The CDR3 spans 14 residues. The ends were cut back, 0 bases at V and 6 bases at J, with 13 bases in the middle. Germline CDR1 SGHNT, CDR2 YYREEE (reference sequence).

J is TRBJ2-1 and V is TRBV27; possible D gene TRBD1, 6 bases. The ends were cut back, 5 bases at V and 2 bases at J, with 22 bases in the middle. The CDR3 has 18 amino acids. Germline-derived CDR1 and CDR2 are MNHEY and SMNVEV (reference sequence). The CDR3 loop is CASSLTPFWGPAYNEQFF. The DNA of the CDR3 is TGTGCCAGCAGTCTAACCCCCTTCTGGGGGCCAGCCTACAATGAGCAGTTCTTC.

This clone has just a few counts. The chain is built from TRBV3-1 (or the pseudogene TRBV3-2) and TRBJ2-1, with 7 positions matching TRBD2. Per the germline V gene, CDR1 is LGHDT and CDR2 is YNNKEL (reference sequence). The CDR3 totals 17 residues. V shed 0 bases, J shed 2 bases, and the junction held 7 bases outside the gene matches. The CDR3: CASSQDMGEGAYNEQFF. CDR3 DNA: TGTGCCAGCAGCCAAGATATGGGGGAGGGCGCCTACAATGAGCAGTTCTTC.

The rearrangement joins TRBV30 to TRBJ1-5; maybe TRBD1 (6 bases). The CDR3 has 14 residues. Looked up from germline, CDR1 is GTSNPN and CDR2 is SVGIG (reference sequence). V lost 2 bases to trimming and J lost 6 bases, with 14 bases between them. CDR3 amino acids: CAWSSGGQGQPQHF. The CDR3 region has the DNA TGTGCCTGGAGTTCGGGGGGCCAGGGTCAGCCCCAGCATTTT.

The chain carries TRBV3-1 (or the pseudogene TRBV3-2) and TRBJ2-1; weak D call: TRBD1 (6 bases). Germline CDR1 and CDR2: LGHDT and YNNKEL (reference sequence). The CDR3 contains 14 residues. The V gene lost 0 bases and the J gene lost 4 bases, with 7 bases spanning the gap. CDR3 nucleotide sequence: TGTGCCAGCAGCCAAGAAGGGACATACAATGAGCAGTTCTTC. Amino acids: CASSQEGTYNEQFF.

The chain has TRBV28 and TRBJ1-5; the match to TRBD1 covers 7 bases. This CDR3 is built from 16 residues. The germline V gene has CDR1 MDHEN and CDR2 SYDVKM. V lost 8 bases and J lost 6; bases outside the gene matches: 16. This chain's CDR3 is CASGDMTGSIGQPQHF. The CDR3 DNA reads TGTGCCAGCGGGGATATGACAGGGAGTATCGGTCAGCCCCAGCATTTT.

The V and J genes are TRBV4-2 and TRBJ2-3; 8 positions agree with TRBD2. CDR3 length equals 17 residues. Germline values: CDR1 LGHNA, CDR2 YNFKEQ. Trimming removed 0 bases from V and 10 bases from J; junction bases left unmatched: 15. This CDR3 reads CASSQEGTGGPPRSQYF. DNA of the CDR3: TGTGCCAGCAGCCAAGAGGGGACGGGAGGGCCCCCCCGGTCGCAGTATTTT.

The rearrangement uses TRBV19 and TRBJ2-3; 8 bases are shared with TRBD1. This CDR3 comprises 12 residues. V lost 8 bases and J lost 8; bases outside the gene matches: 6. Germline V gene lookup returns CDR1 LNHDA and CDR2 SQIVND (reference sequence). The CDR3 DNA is TGTGCCAGTGGACAGGGTGAGGCTACGCAGTATTTT. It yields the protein CASGQGEATQYF.

CDR3 sequence (DNA): TGTGCCAGCAGCCCATCCCCAGAAGCGAGCACAGATACGCAGTATTTT. The encoded protein is CASSPSPEASTDTQYF. This chain links TRBV5-4 with TRBJ2-3; D is unclear. Germline V gene sequence: CDR1 SGHNT, CDR2 YYREEE (reference sequence). Trimming cost V 4 bases and J 0 bases, with 15 bases left between them. The CDR3 contains 16 residues.

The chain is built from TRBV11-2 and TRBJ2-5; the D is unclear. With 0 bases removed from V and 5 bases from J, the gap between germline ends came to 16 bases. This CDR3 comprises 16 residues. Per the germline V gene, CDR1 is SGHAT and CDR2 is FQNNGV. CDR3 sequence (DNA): TGTGCCAGCAGCTTAGATCCTTACCCACCTAGGGAGACCCAGTACTTC. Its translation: CASSLDPYPPRETQYF.

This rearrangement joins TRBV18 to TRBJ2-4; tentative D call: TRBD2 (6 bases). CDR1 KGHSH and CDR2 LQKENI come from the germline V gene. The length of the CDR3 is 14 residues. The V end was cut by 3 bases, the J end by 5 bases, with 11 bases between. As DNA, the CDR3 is TGTGCCAGCTCACCGGCTAGCGAGGAAAACATTCAGTACTTC. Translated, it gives CASSPASEENIQYF.

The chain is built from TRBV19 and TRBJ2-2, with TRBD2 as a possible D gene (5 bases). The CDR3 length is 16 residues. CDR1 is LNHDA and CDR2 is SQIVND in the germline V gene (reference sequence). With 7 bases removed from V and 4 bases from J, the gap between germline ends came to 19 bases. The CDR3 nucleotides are TGTGCCAGTACCCCTGAGGGCGAGGTGGGCACCGGGGAGCTGTTTTTT. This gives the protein CASTPEGEVGTGELFF.

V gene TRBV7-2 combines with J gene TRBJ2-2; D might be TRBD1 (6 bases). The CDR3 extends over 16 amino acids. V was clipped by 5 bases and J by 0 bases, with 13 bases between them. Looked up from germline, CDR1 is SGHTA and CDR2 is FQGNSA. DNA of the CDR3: TGTGCCAGCAGCAGTACCGGGACAACGAACACCGGGGAGCTGTTTTTT. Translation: CASSSTGTTNTGELFF.

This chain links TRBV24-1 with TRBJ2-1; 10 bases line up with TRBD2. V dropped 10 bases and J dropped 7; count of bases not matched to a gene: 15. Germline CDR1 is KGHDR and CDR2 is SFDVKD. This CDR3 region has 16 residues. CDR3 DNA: TGTGCCACGAAGGGGAGACAGCGGGAGGGCGGAAATGAGCAGTTCTTC. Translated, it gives CATKGRQREGGNEQFF.

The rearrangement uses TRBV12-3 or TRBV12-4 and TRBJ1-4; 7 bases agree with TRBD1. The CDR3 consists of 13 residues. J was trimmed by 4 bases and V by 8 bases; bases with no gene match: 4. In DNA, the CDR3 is TGTGCCAGCGGGACAGAGTTTAATGAAAAACTGTTTTTT. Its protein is CASGTEFNEKLFF.

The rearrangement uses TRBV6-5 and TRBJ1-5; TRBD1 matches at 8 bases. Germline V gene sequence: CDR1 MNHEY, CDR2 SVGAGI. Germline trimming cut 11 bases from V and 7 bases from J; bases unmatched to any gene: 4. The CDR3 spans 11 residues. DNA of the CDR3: TGTGCCCGGACAGGGAAGCAGCCCCAGCATTTT. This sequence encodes CARTGKQPQHF.

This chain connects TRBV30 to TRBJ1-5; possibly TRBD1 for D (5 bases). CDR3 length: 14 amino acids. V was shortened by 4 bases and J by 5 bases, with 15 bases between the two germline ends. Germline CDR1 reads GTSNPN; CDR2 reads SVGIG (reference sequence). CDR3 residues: CAWNRGTHDQPQHF. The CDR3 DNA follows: TGTGCCTGGAACCGGGGGACCCACGATCAGCCCCAGCATTTT.

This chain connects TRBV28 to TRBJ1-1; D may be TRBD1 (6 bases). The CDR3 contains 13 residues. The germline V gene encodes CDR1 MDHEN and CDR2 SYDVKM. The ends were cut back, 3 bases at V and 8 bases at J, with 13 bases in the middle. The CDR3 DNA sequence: TGTGCCAGCAGTTTCAAGAGAACAGGGGAAGCTTTCTTT. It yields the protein CASSFKRTGEAFF.

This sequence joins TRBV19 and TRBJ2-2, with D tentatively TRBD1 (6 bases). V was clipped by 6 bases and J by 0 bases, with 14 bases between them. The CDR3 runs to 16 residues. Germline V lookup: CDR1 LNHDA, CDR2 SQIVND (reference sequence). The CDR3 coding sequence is TGTGCCAGTAGGAGAGGACAGTTCGCGAACACCGGGGAGCTGTTTTTT. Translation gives CASRRGQFANTGELFF.